Shown below are 27 T cell receptor beta chains from a single sample sequenced in a study of cytomegalovirus exposure and HLA in healthy donors. The PCR was carried out with 60 Vbeta primers and 13 Jbeta primers. Here immunoSEQ multiplex PCR was the method, and the copy in TCRdb shows in-frame clones only, minus some. The data show roughly 190,000 clones, with around 78% seen just once and 2% to 2.5% held by the top ten. The sequenced material came from PBMCs. These receptors all come from a woman in her 30s in good health and CMV-seropositive.

This chain uses TRBV28 with TRBJ2-7, with 8 positions matching TRBD2. Trimming at V came to 7 bases and at J to 2 bases, leaving 10 bases not matched to a gene. CDR1 and CDR2 (germline): MDHEN, SYDVKM. The CDR3 loop spans 15 amino acids. The CDR3, as DNA: TGTGCCAGCATCACGGGGGGGGACGGGCCCTACGAGCAGTACTTC. This encodes CASITGGDGPYEQYF. The complete variable domain, with remaining parts taken from reference TRBV28 and TRBJ2-7, reads DVKVTQSSRYLVKRTGEKVFLECVQDMDHENMFWYRQDPGLGLRLIYFSYDVKMKEKGDIPEGYSVSREKKERFSLILESASTNQTSMYLCASITGGDGPYEQYFGPGTRLTVT.

The V call is TRBV6-5, the J call TRBJ1-1, with unresolved D. The germline V and J ends were trimmed by 0 bases and 4 bases, with 15 bases remaining between them. The germline V gene encodes CDR1 MNHEY and CDR2 SVGAGI. CDR3 length equals 16 residues. The CDR3 DNA reads TGTGCCAGCAGTTACTCGAGTTCGCGACTGATCACTGAAGCTTTCTTT. Amino acids: CASSYSSSRLITEAFF.

For this clone: Different DNA sequences within this sample yield the same CDR3. The chain links TRBV6-1 to TRBJ2-1; 9 nucleotides agree with TRBD1. The CDR3 totals 16 residues. CDR1 and CDR2 from the germline V gene are MNHNS and SASEGT. The V and J ends lost 3 bases and 8 bases, in that order; junction bases with no gene match: 11. CDR3 in amino acids: CASSESHRGLGYEQFF. The CDR3 region has the DNA TGTGCCAGCAGTGAGTCCCACAGGGGGCTTGGCTATGAGCAGTTCTTC.

The rearrangement links TRBV7-2 to TRBJ1-1, with TRBD1 identical over 8 bases. Germline CDR1 and CDR2: SGHTA and FQGNSA. V lost 0 bases, J lost 2 bases, and 11 bases stayed unmatched. The CDR3 extends over 18 amino acids. DNA for the CDR3: TGTGCCAGCAGCTTAGCGCTAGGCAGGGGGCGAAAAAACACTGAAGCTTTCTTT. Translation: CASSLALGRGRKNTEAFF.

The chain links TRBV4-1 to TRBJ1-5; 9 bases align to TRBD1. Per germline, CDR1 MGHRA and CDR2 YSYEKL. There are 15 residues in the CDR3. With V trimmed by 3 bases and J by 7 bases, 7 bases remained unmatched. CDR3 sequence (DNA): TGCGCCAGCAGCCAGGTACAGGGGGCCTGGCAGCCCCAGCATTTT. Encoded protein: CASSQVQGAWQPQHF.

The chain links TRBV5-4 to TRBJ2-3; a weak D match, TRBD1 (6 bases). The CDR3 sequence is 14 residues long. With 2 bases removed from V and 5 bases from J, the gap between germline ends came to 12 bases. CDR1 and CDR2 (germline): SGHNT, YYREEE (reference sequence). The CDR3 DNA reads as TGTGCCAGCAGCTTATCCCACAGGGTAGATACGCAGTATTTT. As protein: CASSLSHRVDTQYF.

The chain uses TRBV5-1 and TRBJ2-3, with TRBD1 as a possible D gene (5 bases). Trimming left V 7 bases short and J 1 base short, with 13 bases between. Per the germline V gene, CDR1 is SGHRS and CDR2 is YFSETQ. The CDR3 is made up of 14 amino acids. DNA for the CDR3: TGCGCCAGCTCGCAGGGTGATCGCACAGATACGCAGTATTTT. Its protein product is CASSQGDRTDTQYF. The variable domain in full, completed from reference TRBV5-1 and TRBJ2-3, reads KAGVTQTPRYLIKTRGQQVTLSCSPISGHRSVSWYQQTPGQGLQFLFEYFSETQRNKGNFPGRFSGRQFSNSRSEMNVSTLELGDSALYLCASSQGDRTDTQYFGPGTRLTVL.

The rearrangement links TRBV27 to TRBJ2-3, with TRBD1 matching 8 bases. In germline, CDR1 is MNHEY, CDR2 SMNVEV (reference sequence). The CDR3 covers 13 residues. Here the CDR3 reads CAVWGQASDTQYF. DNA of the CDR3: TGTGCAGTTTGGGGACAGGCCTCAGATACGCAGTATTTT.

The genes are TRBV7-6 and TRBJ2-2, with 10 bases fitting TRBD1. CDR3 length equals 16 residues. The germline gives CDR1 SGHVS, CDR2 FNYEAQ. Trimming cost V 11 bases and J 0 bases; bases outside gene matches: 9. CDR3 bases: TGTGCCTCAGCCGGGACAGGGGACCCGAACACCGGGGAGCTGTTTTTT. This encodes CASAGTGDPNTGELFF.

The chain recombines TRBV7-2 with TRBJ1-2; 8 bases agree with TRBD1. Trimming at V came to 3 bases and at J to 4 bases, leaving 1 base not matched to a gene. Germline CDR1 reads SGHTA; CDR2 reads FQGNSA. The CDR3 loop spans 13 amino acids. The DNA of the CDR3 is TGTGCCAGCAGCTTGCAGGGGGCCTATGGCTACACCTTC. Translating it yields CASSLQGAYGYTF. Looking up the rest from reference TRBV7-2 and TRBJ1-2 gives the full variable domain: GAGVSQSPSNKVTEKGKDVELRCDPISGHTALYWYRQSLGQGLEFLIYFQGNSAPDKSGLPSDRFSAERTGGSVSTLTIQRTQQEDSAVYLCASSLQGAYGYTFGSGTRLTVV.

This chain joins TRBV25-1 and TRBJ2-3; 8 positions agree with TRBD2. Unmatched junction bases numbered 8, after V lost 3 bases and J lost 6 bases. Germline CDR1 MGHDK, CDR2 SYGVNS. The CDR3 length is 15 residues. CDR3 protein: CASSEWLAGSDTQYF. The CDR3 DNA reads as TGTGCCAGCAGTGAGTGGCTAGCGGGTTCGGATACGCAGTATTTT.

The V gene is TRBV5-1, the J gene TRBJ2-3; tentative D call: TRBD1 (6 bases). The germline V gene encodes CDR1 SGHRS and CDR2 YFSETQ. The length of the CDR3 is 17 residues. With 1 base removed from V and 4 bases from J, the gap between germline ends came to 19 bases. CDR3 protein: CASSLFHGTSFPDTQYF. CDR3 nucleotides: TGCGCCAGCAGCTTGTTCCACGGGACATCCTTTCCAGATACGCAGTATTTT. Full variable domain (missing parts from reference TRBV5-1 and TRBJ2-3): KAGVTQTPRYLIKTRGQQVTLSCSPISGHRSVSWYQQTPGQGLQFLFEYFSETQRNKGNFPGRFSGRQFSNSRSEMNVSTLELGDSALYLCASSLFHGTSFPDTQYFGPGTRLTVL.

This clone was detected only a few times. The chain combines TRBV4-1 with TRBJ1-3, with D hard to call. CDR1 and CDR2 from the germline V gene are MGHRA and YSYEKL. The CDR3 spans 20 residues. With 1 base removed from V and 0 bases from J, the gap between germline ends came to 22 bases. CDR3 nucleotide sequence: TGCGCCAGCAGCCAAGTTGTCCCCGGGGATTGGAGACTCTCTGGAAACACCATATATTTT. This gives the protein CASSQVVPGDWRLSGNTIYF.

This clone was picked up a small number of times. The CDR3 sequence is CASSELSLGQKGTEAFF. CDR3 DNA: TGCGCCAGCAGTGAGCTTTCGCTTGGGCAAAAAGGAACTGAAGCTTTCTTT. The J gene is TRBJ1-1, the V gene TRBV10-2; no reliable D call. This CDR3 has 17 amino acids. CDR1 WSHSY and CDR2 SAAADI come from the germline V gene. Trimming cost V 2 bases and J 5 bases, with 21 bases left between them.

The chain is built from TRBV4-3 and TRBJ1-1; 7 bases are shared with TRBD1. CDR1 and CDR2 (germline): LGHNA, YSLEER. There are 18 residues in the CDR3. Unmatched junction bases numbered 14, after V lost 0 bases and J lost 4 bases. The CDR3 is CASSQEYREGGAFTEAFF. The CDR3 coding sequence is TGCGCCAGCAGCCAAGAGTATCGGGAAGGGGGCGCGTTCACTGAAGCTTTCTTT.

The CDR3 sequence: CASLRGGPNGELFF. CDR3 sequence (DNA): TGTGCCAGCTTACGCGGGGGGCCGAACGGGGAGCTGTTTTTT. The chain links TRBV5-6 to TRBJ2-2, with TRBD2 matching over 8 bases. CDR1 and CDR2 from the germline V gene are SGHDT and YYEEEE. V was pared by 7 bases and J by 7 bases, with 9 bases of the junction left unmatched. The CDR3 spans 14 residues.

To note about this clone: Other DNA sequences from this sample encode an identical CDR3 as well. The rearrangement links TRBV7-2 to TRBJ2-1, with 8 bases lining up with TRBD2. The CDR3 runs 15 residues. With 4 bases clipped from V and 0 bases from J, the junction kept 2 bases outside the gene matches. The germline gives CDR1 SGHTA, CDR2 FQGNSA. The CDR3 DNA reads TGTGCCAGCAGCTCCAGCGGGGGCTCCTACAATGAGCAGTTCTTC. Protein sequence: CASSSSGGSYNEQFF.

The chain couples TRBV27 to TRBJ2-7; D unresolved. Looked up from germline, CDR1 is MNHEY and CDR2 is SMNVEV (reference sequence). Trimming removed 5 bases from V and 2 bases from J, with 13 bases in between. The CDR3 sequence is 14 residues long. This chain's CDR3 is CASSPSAVPYEQYF. The CDR3 nucleotides are TGTGCCAGCAGTCCCTCGGCGGTTCCCTACGAGCAGTACTTC.

This chain uses TRBV19 with TRBJ1-5; D possibly corresponds to TRBD1 (6 bases). Trimming pared 5 bases from V and 1 base from J, leaving 12 bases between. Germline V CDR1 and CDR2: LNHDA, SQIVND (reference sequence). The CDR3 consists of 15 residues. The CDR3 is CASSARGRSNQPQHF. Here the CDR3 DNA reads TGTGCCAGTAGTGCCAGGGGAAGGAGCAATCAGCCCCAGCATTTT.

The gene calls are TRBV6-5 and TRBJ2-7; the D gene is possibly TRBD1 (6 bases). This CDR3 spans 13 amino acids. The germline gives CDR1 MNHEY, CDR2 SVGAGI. V was shortened by 6 bases and J by 4 bases, with 13 bases between the two germline ends. This chain's CDR3 is CASSRQVGYEQYF. For the CDR3, the DNA is TGTGCCAGCAGCCGACAGGTTGGATACGAGCAGTACTTC.

The chain carries TRBV19 and TRBJ1-5; D perhaps matches TRBD1 (5 bases). The V end was cut by 7 bases, the J end by 2 bases, with 15 bases between. CDR1 is LNHDA, CDR2 SQIVND, per germline (reference sequence). This CDR3 has 15 residues. CDR3 coding DNA: TGTGCCAGTATGGAGGGGCTGAGGGGCAATCAGCCCCAGCATTTT. The encoded protein is CASMEGLRGNQPQHF.

V is TRBV29-1 and J is TRBJ2-1; 7 bases map to TRBD1. The CDR3 consists of 13 residues. The V gene's germline CDR1 is SQVTM and CDR2 ANQGSEA. The trim removed 3 bases at V and 7 bases at J, leaving 6 bases unmatched. The CDR3 DNA reads as TGCAGCGTTGATCCTGACAGGGAGAATGAGCAGTTCTTC. It yields the protein CSVDPDRENEQFF.

The chain is built from TRBV4-3 and TRBJ1-4; TRBD1 matches at 10 bases. The germline V gene has CDR1 LGHNA and CDR2 YSLEER. The CDR3 has 16 residues. Unmatched junction bases numbered 4, after V lost 1 base and J lost 5 bases. CDR3 DNA: TGCGCCAGCAGCCAAGCGGGGGGACAGGGGAATGAAAAACTGTTTTTT. This sequence encodes CASSQAGGQGNEKLFF.

The chain links TRBV5-1 to TRBJ2-5; 7 bases match TRBD1. J gave up 4 bases and V 0 bases, and 3 bases lay outside the gene matches. The CDR3 totals 14 residues. CDR1 is SGHRS, CDR2 YFSETQ, per germline. The CDR3 DNA is TGCGCCAGCAGCTTGGTAGGGGGCGCAGAGACCCAGTACTTC. Translated, it gives CASSLVGGAETQYF. The variable domain in full, completed from reference TRBV5-1 and TRBJ2-5, reads KAGVTQTPRYLIKTRGQQVTLSCSPISGHRSVSWYQQTPGQGLQFLFEYFSETQRNKGNFPGRFSGRQFSNSRSEMNVSTLELGDSALYLCASSLVGGAETQYFGPGTRLLVL.

The chain recombines TRBV6-1 with TRBJ2-7, with unresolved D. In germline, CDR1 is MNHNS, CDR2 SASEGT. Deletions cut 1 base from V and 2 bases from J, with 12 bases between. The CDR3 loop spans 15 amino acids. CDR3: CASSEELLVPYEQYF. CDR3 DNA sequence: TGTGCCAGCAGTGAAGAGCTGTTGGTCCCCTACGAGCAGTACTTC.

V and J are TRBV27 and TRBJ1-3; TRBD1 might be the D (5 bases). Trimming left V 7 bases short and J 7 bases short, with 8 bases between. Germline CDR1 and CDR2: MNHEY and SMNVEV (reference sequence). This CDR3 has 11 amino acids. The CDR3 nucleotides are TGTGCCAGCAAGGGGCGGAACACCATATATTTT. It specifies CASKGRNTIYF.

The chain uses TRBV30 and TRBJ2-1; 7 bases match TRBD2. V dropped 4 bases and J dropped 5; count of bases not matched to a gene: 14. The CDR3 totals 16 residues. From germline, CDR1 is GTSNPN and CDR2 SVGIG (reference sequence). In nucleotides, the CDR3 is TGTGCCTGGAATAGTGGAACGGGGGGAGGCAACAATGAGCAGTTCTTC. Its protein is CAWNSGTGGGNNEQFF.